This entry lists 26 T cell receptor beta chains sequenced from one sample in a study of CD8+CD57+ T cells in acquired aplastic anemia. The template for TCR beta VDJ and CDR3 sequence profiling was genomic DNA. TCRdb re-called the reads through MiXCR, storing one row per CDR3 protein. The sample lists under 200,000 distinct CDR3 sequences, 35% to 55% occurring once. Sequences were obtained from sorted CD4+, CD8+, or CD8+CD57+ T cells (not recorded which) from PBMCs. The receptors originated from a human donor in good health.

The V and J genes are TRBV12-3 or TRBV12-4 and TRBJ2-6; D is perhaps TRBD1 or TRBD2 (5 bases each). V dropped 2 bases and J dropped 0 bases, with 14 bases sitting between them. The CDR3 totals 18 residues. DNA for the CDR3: TGTGCCAGCAGTTTAATGGTCAGGGACGACTCTGGGGCCAACGTCCTGACTTTC. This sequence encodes CASSLMVRDDSGANVLTF.

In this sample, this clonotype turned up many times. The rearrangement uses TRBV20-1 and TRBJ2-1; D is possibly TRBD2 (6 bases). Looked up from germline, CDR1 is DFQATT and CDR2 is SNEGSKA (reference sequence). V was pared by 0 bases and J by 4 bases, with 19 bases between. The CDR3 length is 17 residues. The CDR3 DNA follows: TGCAGTGCTAGAGATCTGGATGGCGGGACGGTATACAATGAGCAGTTCTTC. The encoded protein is CSARDLDGGTVYNEQFF.

CDR3 bases: TGTGCCAGCAGCTTAGGGGGGGGATGGGGTAAGGACAAAAACATTCAGTACTTC. It codes for CASSLGGGWGKDKNIQYF. The V gene is TRBV11-2, the J gene TRBJ2-4; 7 bases agree with TRBD2. The CDR3 runs 18 residues. The germline CDR1 and CDR2 sequences are SGHAT and FQNNGV. The V gene end was trimmed by 1 base and the J gene end by 3 bases; junction bases not matched to a gene: 12.

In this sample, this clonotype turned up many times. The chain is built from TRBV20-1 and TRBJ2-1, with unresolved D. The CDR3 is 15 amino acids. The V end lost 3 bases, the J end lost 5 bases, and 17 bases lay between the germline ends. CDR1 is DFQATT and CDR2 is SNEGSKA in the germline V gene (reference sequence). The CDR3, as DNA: TGCAGTGCTAGTCCTATCCGACTGGGAAACAATGAGCAGTTCTTC. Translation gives CSASPIRLGNNEQFF.

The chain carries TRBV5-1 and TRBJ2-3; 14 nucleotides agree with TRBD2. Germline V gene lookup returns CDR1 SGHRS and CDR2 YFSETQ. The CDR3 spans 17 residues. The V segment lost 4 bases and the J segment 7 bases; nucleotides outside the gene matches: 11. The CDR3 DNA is TGCGCCAGCAGCCCCGGTGGACTAGCGGGGGGAACAAATACGCAGTATTTT. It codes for CASSPGGLAGGTNTQYF.

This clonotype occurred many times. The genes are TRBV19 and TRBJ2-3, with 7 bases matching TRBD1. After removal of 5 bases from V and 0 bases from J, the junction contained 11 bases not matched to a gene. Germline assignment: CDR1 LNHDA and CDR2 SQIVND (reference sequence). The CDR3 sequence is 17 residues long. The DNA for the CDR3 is TGTGCCAGTAGTCGCCCACGAGACAGGGTTAGCACAGATACGCAGTATTTT. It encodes CASSRPRDRVSTDTQYF.

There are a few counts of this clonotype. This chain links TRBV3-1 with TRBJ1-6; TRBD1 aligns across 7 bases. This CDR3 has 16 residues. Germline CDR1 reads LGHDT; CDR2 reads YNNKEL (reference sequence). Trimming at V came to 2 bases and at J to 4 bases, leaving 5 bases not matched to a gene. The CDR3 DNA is TGTGCCAGCAGCCAAAGTCTGGGACAGTATAATTCACCCCTCCACTTT. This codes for CASSQSLGQYNSPLHF.

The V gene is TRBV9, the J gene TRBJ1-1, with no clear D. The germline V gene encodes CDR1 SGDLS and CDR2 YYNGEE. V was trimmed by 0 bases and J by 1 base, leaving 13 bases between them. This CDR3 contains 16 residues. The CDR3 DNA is TGTGCCAGCAGCGTAGGGTCAAGGGCCCAGAACACTGAAGCTTTCTTT. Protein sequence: CASSVGSRAQNTEAFF.

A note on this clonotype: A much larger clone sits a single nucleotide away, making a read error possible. CDR3 sequence: CASSGSLNTEVFF. The DNA of the CDR3 is TGTGCCAGCAGTGGGTCCCTGAACACTGAAGTTTTCTTT. The V gene is TRBV11-3, the J gene TRBJ1-1; D gene ambiguous. The germline V gene encodes CDR1 SGHNT and CDR2 YENEEA. The CDR3 consists of 13 residues.

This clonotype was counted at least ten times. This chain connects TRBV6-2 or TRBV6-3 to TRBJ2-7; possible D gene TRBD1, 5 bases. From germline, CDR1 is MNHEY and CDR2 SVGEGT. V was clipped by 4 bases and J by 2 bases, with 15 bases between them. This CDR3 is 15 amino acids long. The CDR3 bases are TGTGCCAGCAGTTCCAAAGGGGTTTACGCCTACGAGCAGTACTTC. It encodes CASSSKGVYAYEQYF.

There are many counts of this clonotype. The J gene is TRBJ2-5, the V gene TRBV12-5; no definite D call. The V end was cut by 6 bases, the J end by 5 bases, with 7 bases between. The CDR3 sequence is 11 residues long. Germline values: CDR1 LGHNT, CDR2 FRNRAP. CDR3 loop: CASGKLETQYF. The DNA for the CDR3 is TGTGCTAGTGGAAAATTGGAGACCCAGTACTTC.

This CDR3 is CASSPDGTSGYEQYF. DNA of the CDR3: TGCGCCAGCAGCCCGGACGGGACTAGCGGCTACGAGCAGTACTTC. This sequence joins TRBV5-1 and TRBJ2-7, with 11 bases identical to TRBD2. Trimming at V came to 4 bases and at J to 3 bases, leaving 6 bases not matched to a gene. CDR1 is SGHRS and CDR2 is YFSETQ in the germline V gene. This CDR3 has 15 residues.

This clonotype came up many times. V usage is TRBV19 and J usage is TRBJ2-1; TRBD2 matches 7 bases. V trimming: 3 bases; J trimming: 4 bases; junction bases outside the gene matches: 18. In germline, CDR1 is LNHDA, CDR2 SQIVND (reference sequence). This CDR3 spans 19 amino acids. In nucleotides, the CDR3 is TGTGCCAGTAGTATCCGGGGGGTCGGGGCCAGGAGGGCTTACAATGAGCAGTTCTTC. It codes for CASSIRGVGARRAYNEQFF.

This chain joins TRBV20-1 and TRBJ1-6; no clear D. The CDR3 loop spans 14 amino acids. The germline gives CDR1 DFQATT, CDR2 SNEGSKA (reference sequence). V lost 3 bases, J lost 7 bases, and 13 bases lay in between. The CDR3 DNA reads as TGCAGTGCTAGGGGTTCTCCTCTGAATTCACCCCTCCACTTT. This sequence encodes CSARGSPLNSPLHF.

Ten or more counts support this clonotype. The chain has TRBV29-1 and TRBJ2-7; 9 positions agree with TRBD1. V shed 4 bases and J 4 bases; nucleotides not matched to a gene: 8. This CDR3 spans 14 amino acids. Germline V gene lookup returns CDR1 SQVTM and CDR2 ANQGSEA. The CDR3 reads CSVALGQGWYEQYF. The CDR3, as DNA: TGCAGCGTTGCCCTCGGACAGGGGTGGTACGAGCAGTACTTC.

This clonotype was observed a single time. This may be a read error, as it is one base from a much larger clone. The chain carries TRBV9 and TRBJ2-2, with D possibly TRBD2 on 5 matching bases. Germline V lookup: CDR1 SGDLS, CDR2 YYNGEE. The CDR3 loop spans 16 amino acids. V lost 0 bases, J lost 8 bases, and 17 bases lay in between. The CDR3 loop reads CASSVAPGCGVGELFF. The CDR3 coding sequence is TGTGCCAGCAGCGTAGCCCCGGGATGCGGAGTGGGGGAGCTGTTTTTT.

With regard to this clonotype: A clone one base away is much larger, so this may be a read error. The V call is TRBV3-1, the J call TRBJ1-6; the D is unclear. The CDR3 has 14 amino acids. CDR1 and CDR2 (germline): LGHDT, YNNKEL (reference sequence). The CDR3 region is CASSHAAYSSPLHF. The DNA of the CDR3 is TGTGCCAGCAGCCATGCGGCCTATAGTTCACCCCTCCACTTT.

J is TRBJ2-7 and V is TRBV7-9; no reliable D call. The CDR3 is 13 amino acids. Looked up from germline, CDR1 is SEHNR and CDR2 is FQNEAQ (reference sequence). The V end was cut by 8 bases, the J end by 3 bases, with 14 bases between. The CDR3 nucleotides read TGTGCCAGCGGCTCCCTTTTAGTCTACGAGCAGTACTTC. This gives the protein CASGSLLVYEQYF.

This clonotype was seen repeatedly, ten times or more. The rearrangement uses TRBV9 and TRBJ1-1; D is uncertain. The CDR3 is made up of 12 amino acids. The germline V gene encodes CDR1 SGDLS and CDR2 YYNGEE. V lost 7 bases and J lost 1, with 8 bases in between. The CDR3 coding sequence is TGTGCCAGCGGCAAGTCGAACACTGAAGCTTTCTTT. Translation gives CASGKSNTEAFF.

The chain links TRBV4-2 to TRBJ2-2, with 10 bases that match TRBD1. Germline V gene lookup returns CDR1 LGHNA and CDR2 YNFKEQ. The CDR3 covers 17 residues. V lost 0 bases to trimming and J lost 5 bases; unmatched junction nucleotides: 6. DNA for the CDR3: TGTGCCAGCAGCCAAGATCTTCGGACAGGGGGAACCGGGGAGCTGTTTTTT. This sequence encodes CASSQDLRTGGTGELFF.

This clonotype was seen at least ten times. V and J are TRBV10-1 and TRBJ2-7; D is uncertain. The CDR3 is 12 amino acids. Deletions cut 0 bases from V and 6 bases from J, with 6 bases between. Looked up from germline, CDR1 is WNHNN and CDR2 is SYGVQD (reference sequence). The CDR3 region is CASSESSSEQYF. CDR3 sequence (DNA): TGCGCCAGCAGTGAGTCATCTAGCGAGCAGTACTTC.

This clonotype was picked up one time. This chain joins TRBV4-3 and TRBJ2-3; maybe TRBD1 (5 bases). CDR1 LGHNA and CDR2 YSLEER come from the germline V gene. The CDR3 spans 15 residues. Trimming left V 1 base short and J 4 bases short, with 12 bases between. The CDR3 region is CASSQGRTYADTQYF. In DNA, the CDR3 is TGCGCCAGCAGCCAAGGACGGACATACGCAGATACGCAGTATTTT.

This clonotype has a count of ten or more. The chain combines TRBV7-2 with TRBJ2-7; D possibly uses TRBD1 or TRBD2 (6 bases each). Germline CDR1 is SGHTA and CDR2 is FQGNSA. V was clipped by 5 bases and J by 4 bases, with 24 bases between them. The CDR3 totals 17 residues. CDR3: CASSISPWGVQGYEQYF. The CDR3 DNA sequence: TGTGCCAGCAGCATCAGTCCATGGGGGGTGCAGGGGTACGAGCAGTACTTC.

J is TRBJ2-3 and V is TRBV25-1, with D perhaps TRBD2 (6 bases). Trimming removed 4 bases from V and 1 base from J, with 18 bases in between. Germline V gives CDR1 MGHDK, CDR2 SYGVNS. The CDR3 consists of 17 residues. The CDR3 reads CASSGPRTPGGTDTQYF. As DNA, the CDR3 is TGTGCCAGCAGTGGTCCCCGTACGCCGGGGGGCACAGATACGCAGTATTTT.

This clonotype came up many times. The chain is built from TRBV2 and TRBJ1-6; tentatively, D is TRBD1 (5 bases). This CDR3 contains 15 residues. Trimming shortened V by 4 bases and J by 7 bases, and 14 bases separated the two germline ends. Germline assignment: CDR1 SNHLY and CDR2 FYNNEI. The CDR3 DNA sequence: TGTGCCAGCAGTGTGCAGAGGGGCCAGAATTCACCCCTCCACTTT. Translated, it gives CASSVQRGQNSPLHF.

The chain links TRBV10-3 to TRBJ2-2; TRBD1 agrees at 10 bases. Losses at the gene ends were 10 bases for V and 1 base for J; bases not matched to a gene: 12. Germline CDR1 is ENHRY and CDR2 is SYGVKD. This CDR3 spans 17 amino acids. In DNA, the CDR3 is TGTGCCAGCAGGCCCGGGACAGGGGCAGAGAACACCGGGGAGCTGTTTTTT. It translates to CASRPGTGAENTGELFF.